The subject of this entry is one TCR beta chain. Its antigen remains undetermined. No base-level quality is on record; no much larger clone is a single base apart. The donors were 40 or so Caucasian individuals from Russia, aged 6 to 90 years, who were systemically healthy. Approximately 9.3 milliliters of peripheral blood were drawn from each donor into EDTA-treated Vacutainer tubes. Ficoll-Paque density-gradient centrifugation was used to isolate PBMCs, with at least 6.5 million per sample. Total RNA was extracted from PBMCs with Trizol reagent, with at least 5 micrograms obtained per sample. For every donor, flow cytometry on a PBMC aliquot measured the percentage of naive CD45RAhigh/CD27high T cells. This specimen belongs to a study of blood T cells in healthy people across ages (dated by TCRdb to about 2015). The study in broad terms: In model experiments, template switching captured about one uniquely barcoded TCR beta cDNA molecule for every two T cells. Donors of different ages were randomly distributed across sequencing lanes to avoid experimental bias. Four age groups were formed from the donors: young (average roughly 15 years), middle-aged (just under 40), aged (under 70) and long-lived (around 82). Using deep sequencing normalized with unique cDNA molecular identifiers, the study measured how TCR beta repertoire diversity changes with age. For two donors (one aged 18 to 29 and one aged 80 or older), the study analyzed two additional independent replicas of 1 million unique cDNA reads from the same blood draw.

Library generation was performed with 5' RACE. Reads for this sample came from an Illumina HiSeq 2500. A second about 7 to 11 cycle PCR used a sample-barcoded 5' primer and a J-beta primer mix. A template-switch 5' adaptor carrying 12 random nucleotides introduced a unique molecular identifier onto each TCR beta cDNA molecule. Each sample yielded at least 2.5 million CDR3-containing paired-end reads. First-strand cDNA was synthesized from all RNA with the Mint cDNA synthesis kit, primed by a TRBC-specific oligonucleotide. All cDNA was treated with uracil-DNA glycosylase and then went through a first 18-cycle PCR with the universal primers M1SS and BC2_uni_R. In the authors' own workflow: For normalization, 1 million high-quality reads, each with a distinct molecular identifier, were randomly selected from each sample. Reads with shared molecular identifiers were discarded instead of being binned into consensus sequences. MiTCR, set to a Q25 quality threshold and the strictest error-elimination algorithm, was used for CDR3 identification, clonotype clustering and error correction. Lower-bound total TCR beta diversity was estimated with a nonparametric unseen species model using Euler transformation. The public reads were reprocessed in TCRdb via fastp at Q25 and MiXCR, keeping in-frame beta chains. Every CDR3 protein is listed once, alongside the most common genes and DNA of its rows. These V and J calls rely on TCRdb rather than the paper's analysis. The sample yields 700,000 to 850,000 distinct CDR3 sequences; around 36% were counted once. The leading ten clones occupy under 15% of the sample.

The research as a whole found: Estimates of total diversity based on one million sequenced T cells were regarded as lower bounds and as underestimates. As age increased, observed TCR beta diversity per million T cells dropped in a roughly linear way, and a significant reduction was already evident by age about 40. Compared with the aged group, the long-lived group had more naive CD4+ T cells, fewer expanded clones and increased TCR diversity, suggesting age selection. There was a strong correlation between observed TCR beta diversity and the percentage of naive T cells measured by flow cytometry. Because the CMV infection status of the donors was unknown, age-related changes in expanded clonotypes may potentially have been confounded. Bulk unsorted PBMC profiling prevented conclusive comparison of naive and antigen-experienced compartments.

Sequenced input: blood. The receptor's source is a man aged 18-30 years in good health.

The CDR3 has the sequence CASSQGIDRNRGSYGYTF. Read as DNA, the sequence is TGCGCCAGCAGCCAAGGTATTGACCGAAACAGGGGTAGCTATGGCTACACCTTC. This receptor chain uses TRBV4-1 and TRBJ1-2; the junction holds 7 bases that match TRBD1. Unmatched junction bases come to 15, with V trimmed by 1 base and J by 4 bases. The germline V gene gives CDR1 as MGHRA and CDR2 as YSYEKL. The CDR3 goes from the cysteine to the phenylalanine over 18 residues. CDR3 DNA only is kept here, 54 bases in frame from base 1.